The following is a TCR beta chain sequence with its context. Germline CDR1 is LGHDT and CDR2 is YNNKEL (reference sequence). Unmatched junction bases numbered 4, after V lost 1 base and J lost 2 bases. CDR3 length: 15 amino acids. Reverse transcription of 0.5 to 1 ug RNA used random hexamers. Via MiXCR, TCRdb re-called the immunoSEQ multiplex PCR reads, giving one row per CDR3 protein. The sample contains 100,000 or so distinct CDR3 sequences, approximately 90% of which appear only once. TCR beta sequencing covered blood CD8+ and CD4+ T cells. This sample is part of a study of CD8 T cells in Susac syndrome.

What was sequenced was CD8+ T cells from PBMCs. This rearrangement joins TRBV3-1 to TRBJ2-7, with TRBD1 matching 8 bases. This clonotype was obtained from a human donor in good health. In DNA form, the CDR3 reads TGTGCCAGCAGCCAAGTGGGCAGGGGGCCCTACGAGCAGTACTTC. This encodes CASSQVGRGPYEQYF.